A single sample gave rise to the 20 T cell receptor beta chains below, sequenced in a study of cytomegalovirus exposure and HLA in healthy donors (dated by TCRdb to about 2017). Library method: the immunoSEQ multiplex PCR assay. The table was pulled from immuneACCESS by TCRdb, which kept in-frame rearrangements only. Such tables lose some clones; where checked, under half of the loss comes from unresolved V genes, and the rest has no known cause. This sample lists approximately 82,000 clones; 90% to 95% were detected once. Under 0.9% of the sample is taken by the ten largest. Sequencing was carried out using PBMCs. The receptors were sampled from a woman aged 18-29 years in good health and CMV-seronegative.

The V and J genes are TRBV5-1 and TRBJ2-7; 8 positions match TRBD1. The CDR3 has 16 residues. The V gene end was trimmed by 3 bases and the J gene end by 3 bases; junction bases not matched to a gene: 11. Germline lookup yields CDR1 SGHRS and CDR2 YFSETQ. CDR3 protein: CASSSSGTGSNYEQYF. The CDR3 coding sequence is TGCGCCAGCAGCTCCTCCGGGACAGGATCAAACTACGAGCAGTACTTC. Combining the CDR3 with reference TRBV5-1 and TRBJ2-7 gives the whole variable domain KAGVTQTPRYLIKTRGQQVTLSCSPISGHRSVSWYQQTPGQGLQFLFEYFSETQRNKGNFPGRFSGRQFSNSRSEMNVSTLELGDSALYLCASSSSGTGSNYEQYFGPGTRLTVT.

This chain joins TRBV15 and TRBJ1-4; 8 nucleotides line up with TRBD1. V shed 5 bases, J shed 3 bases, and the junction held 14 bases outside the gene matches. The CDR3 length is 18 residues. In germline, CDR1 is LNHNV, CDR2 YYDKDF (reference sequence). CDR3 bases: TGTGCCACCAGCGGACCAGGACAGGGTGTATTCTCTAATGAAAAACTGTTTTTT. Protein: CATSGPGQGVFSNEKLFF. Full variable domain (rest looked up from reference TRBV15 and TRBJ1-4): DAMVIQNPRYQVTQFGKPVTLSCSQTLNHNVMYWYQQKSSQAPKLLFHYYDKDFNNEADTPDNFQSRRPNTSFCFLDIRSPGLGDTAMYLCATSGPGQGVFSNEKLFFGSGTQLSVL.

The V and J genes are TRBV25-1 and TRBJ1-2; possibly TRBD1 for D (5 bases). V lost 5 bases and J 5 bases, leaving 9 bases between the germline ends. The CDR3 covers 12 residues. CDR1 and CDR2 (germline): MGHDK, SYGVNS. CDR3 nucleotides: TGTGCCAGCAGTCGGGGGTTATATGGCTACACCTTC. Translating it yields CASSRGLYGYTF.

The chain combines TRBV4-1 with TRBJ2-5; the match to TRBD2 covers 9 bases. Germline-derived CDR1 and CDR2 are MGHRA and YSYEKL. V dropped 3 bases and J dropped 1; count of bases not matched to a gene: 9. The CDR3 is 17 residues long. The CDR3, as DNA: TGCGCCAGCAGCCAGGATCGGACTAGCGAGCTCCAAGAGACCCAGTACTTC. This codes for CASSQDRTSELQETQYF.

The chain employs TRBV7-2 and TRBJ2-7; the match to TRBD2 covers 8 bases. In germline, CDR1 is SGHTA, CDR2 FQGNSA. CDR3 length: 15 residues. With 1 base clipped from V and 4 bases from J, the junction kept 6 bases outside the gene matches. The CDR3 nucleotides read TGTGCCAGCAGCTTAGAAAGCGGGAGAGGGTACGAGCAGTACTTC. It translates to CASSLESGRGYEQYF.

The V and J genes are TRBV18 and TRBJ2-3; 10 positions match TRBD2. This CDR3 contains 15 residues. The trim removed 3 bases at V and 3 bases at J, leaving 3 bases unmatched. Per germline, CDR1 KGHSH and CDR2 LQKENI. In nucleotides, the CDR3 is TGTGCCAGCTCACCGTTAGCGGGGGGAACAGATACGCAGTATTTT. Its translation is CASSPLAGGTDTQYF.

V usage is TRBV27 and J usage is TRBJ2-4; 7 nucleotides line up with TRBD2. The CDR3 contains 14 residues. In germline, CDR1 is MNHEY, CDR2 SMNVEV (reference sequence). The V gene end was trimmed by 2 bases and the J gene end by 8 bases; junction bases not matched to a gene: 6. The CDR3 loop is CASSLGGERHIQYF. For the CDR3, the DNA is TGTGCCAGCAGTTTAGGGGGGGAGAGGCACATTCAGTACTTC.

The CDR3 sequence is CASSPTGRGLETQYF. The CDR3 coding sequence is TGTGCCAGCAGCCCCACCGGCAGGGGGCTTGAGACCCAGTACTTC. J is TRBJ2-5 and V is TRBV11-2; 8 nucleotides agree with TRBD1. This CDR3 contains 15 residues. Germline assignment: CDR1 SGHAT and CDR2 FQNNGV. Trimming took 5 bases from V and 5 from J; bases not matched to a gene: 10.

This rearrangement joins TRBV10-3 to TRBJ1-1; 8 bases are a match to TRBD1. The CDR3 spans 23 residues. The germline V gene has CDR1 ENHRY and CDR2 SYGVKD. V trimming: 6 bases; J trimming: 1 base; junction bases outside the gene matches: 31. This chain's CDR3 is CAIRPQVLGQELETILKNTEAFF. Here the CDR3 DNA reads TGTGCCATCAGGCCCCAGGTGTTGGGACAGGAACTCGAAACGATCCTTAAGAACACTGAAGCTTTCTTT.

The sample holds one count of this clone. The rearrangement joins TRBV9 to TRBJ2-3, with D possibly being TRBD2 (5 bases). This CDR3 spans 15 amino acids. Germline CDR1 SGDLS, CDR2 YYNGEE. Deletions cut 0 bases from V and 4 bases from J, with 12 bases between. CDR3 protein: CASSVGGNLADTQYF. In DNA form, the CDR3 reads TGTGCCAGCAGCGTAGGAGGGAATCTGGCAGATACGCAGTATTTT.

The chain combines TRBV9 with TRBJ2-1; the D gene is possibly TRBD2 (5 bases). The CDR3 sequence is 17 residues long. Germline V gives CDR1 SGDLS, CDR2 YYNGEE. V lost 3 bases, J lost 5 bases, and 21 bases lay in between. CDR3 in amino acids: CASSASASRRTDNEQFF. CDR3 nucleotides: TGTGCCAGCAGCGCTAGTGCCTCCCGCAGGACTGACAATGAGCAGTTCTTC. The variable domain in full, completed from reference TRBV9 and TRBJ2-1, reads DSGVTQTPKHLITATGQRVTLRCSPRSGDLSVYWYQQSLDQGLQFLIQYYNGEERAKGNILERFSAQQFPDLHSELNLSSLELGDSALYFCASSASASRRTDNEQFFGPGTRLTVL.

The chain joins TRBV5-1 to TRBJ1-1; no reliable D call. The germline gives CDR1 SGHRS, CDR2 YFSETQ. The length of the CDR3 is 15 residues. Trimming left V 4 bases short and J 3 bases short, with 16 bases between. The CDR3 loop is CASSPGRGGDTEAFF. The CDR3 coding sequence is TGCGCCAGCAGCCCCGGGCGGGGAGGTGACACTGAAGCTTTCTTT.

CDR3 DNA: TGCGGAGAGAGGGACAGGGCCAGCAATCAGCCCCAGCATTTT. Translating gives CGERDRASNQPQHF. The rearrangement joins TRBV10-2 to TRBJ1-5, with 9 bases matching TRBD1. The CDR3 runs to 14 residues. CDR1 WSHSY and CDR2 SAAADI come from the germline V gene.

This clone was found once. The chain carries TRBV11-2 and TRBJ1-1; 7 bases fit TRBD1. CDR3 length: 16 amino acids. Losses at the gene ends were 0 bases for V and 8 bases for J; bases not matched to a gene: 12. Germline V CDR1 and CDR2: SGHAT, FQNNGV. The CDR3, as DNA: TGTGCCAGCAGCTTAGAAGCCTCCCCCTCAGGGGGGGAAGCTTTCTTT. Translated, it gives CASSLEASPSGGEAFF. The full variable domain, completed using reference TRBV11-2 and TRBJ1-1, is EAGVAQSPRYKIIEKRQSVAFWCNPISGHATLYWYQQILGQGPKLLIQFQNNGVVDDSQLPKDRFSAERLKGVDSTLKIQPAKLEDSAVYLCASSLEASPSGGEAFFGQGTRLTVV.

The gene calls are TRBV4-3 and TRBJ1-1; D ambiguous. The CDR3 contains 16 residues. With 0 bases removed from V and 1 base from J, the gap between germline ends came to 12 bases. Germline values: CDR1 LGHNA, CDR2 YSLEER. DNA of the CDR3: TGCGCCAGCAGCCAAGATCGCGGCAGCTGGAACACTGAAGCTTTCTTT. Translated: CASSQDRGSWNTEAFF.

The table lists this clone with a few counts. This CDR3 is also generated by other DNA sequences in the sample. J is TRBJ2-7 and V is TRBV20-1; weak D call: TRBD1 (5 bases). Trimming cost V 3 bases and J 3 bases, with 6 bases left between them. The germline V gene encodes CDR1 DFQATT and CDR2 SNEGSKA (reference sequence). The CDR3 is 11 residues long. Here the CDR3 reads CSARDNYEQYF. CDR3 nucleotide sequence: TGCAGTGCTAGGGACAACTACGAGCAGTACTTC.

The chain links TRBV5-4 to TRBJ1-4; TRBD1 is a possible D gene (5 bases). The CDR3 loop spans 13 amino acids. Between the trimmed V and J ends, which lost 3 bases and 5 bases, there was a span of 8 bases. CDR1 is SGHNT and CDR2 is YYREEE in the germline V gene (reference sequence). DNA of the CDR3: TGTGCCAGCAGCTCGGCAGGGAATGAAAAACTGTTTTTT. Translating gives CASSSAGNEKLFF.

The chain uses TRBV4-1 and TRBJ2-2; 11 bases align to TRBD2. V dropped 0 bases and J dropped 6; count of bases not matched to a gene: 3. This CDR3 is 16 amino acids long. Germline V gene data show CDR1 as MGHRA and CDR2 as YSYEKL. CDR3 sequence reads: CASSQEIAGGPGELFF. The CDR3 nucleotides read TGCGCCAGCAGCCAAGAAATAGCGGGGGGGCCCGGGGAGCTGTTTTTT.

The chain combines TRBV18 with TRBJ1-2, with 7 bases matching TRBD1. The V and J ends lost 2 bases and 7 bases, in that order; junction bases with no gene match: 7. The CDR3 has 14 residues. CDR1 is KGHSH and CDR2 is LQKENI in the germline V gene. The CDR3 region is CASSPGTAWSGYTF. The CDR3 DNA is TGTGCCAGCTCACCAGGGACAGCATGGAGTGGCTACACCTTC.

The V and J genes are TRBV5-6 and TRBJ1-2, with 7 bases fitting TRBD1. CDR1 is SGHDT and CDR2 is YYEEEE in the germline V gene. CDR3 length: 16 residues. V lost 3 bases and J lost 0; bases outside the gene matches: 8. The CDR3 DNA reads as TGTGCCAGCAGCTCAACAGGGGCTGAAGCTAACTATGGCTACACCTTC. Translated: CASSSTGAEANYGYTF.